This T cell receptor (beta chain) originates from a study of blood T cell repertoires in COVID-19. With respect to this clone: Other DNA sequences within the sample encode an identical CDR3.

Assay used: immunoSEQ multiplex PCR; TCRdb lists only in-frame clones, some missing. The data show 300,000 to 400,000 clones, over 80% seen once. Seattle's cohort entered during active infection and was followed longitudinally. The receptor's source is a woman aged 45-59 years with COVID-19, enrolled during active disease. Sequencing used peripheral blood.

Written as DNA, the CDR3 is TGTGCCAGCAGCGCACTGGGACTAGCGGTCACAGATACGCAGTATTTT. This translates into CASSALGLAVTDTQYF. The genes are TRBV9 and TRBJ2-3; 11 nucleotides agree with TRBD2. Per germline, CDR1 SGDLS and CDR2 YYNGEE. J lost 2 bases, V lost 3 bases, and 5 bases had no gene match. The CDR3 has 16 residues.